Presented here are 12 T cell receptor beta chains from one specimen sequenced in a study of blood T cell repertoires in COVID-19. Profiling relied on immunoSEQ multiplex PCR, and the TCRdb table lists in-frame clones only, not all of them. The sample includes tens of thousands of clones, around 91% of them seen just once. The sequencing sample was made of peripheral blood. These receptors came from a man between 65 and 85 years old with active or convalescent COVID-19.

The V and J genes are TRBV2 and TRBJ2-7, with D maybe TRBD1 (6 bases). The CDR3 sequence is 13 residues long. CDR1 and CDR2 (germline): SNHLY, FYNNEI. V dropped 4 bases and J dropped 3 bases, with 10 bases sitting between them. The CDR3 protein is CASSVVQGYEQYF. The CDR3 coding sequence is TGTGCCAGCAGTGTGGTACAGGGCTACGAGCAGTACTTC.

This chain links TRBV4-1 with TRBJ1-1; 9 bases are a match to TRBD1. Germline-derived CDR1 and CDR2 are MGHRA and YSYEKL. The CDR3 consists of 15 residues. V gave up 4 bases and J gave up 1 base; unmatched junction bases: 4. CDR3 in amino acids: CASSPMGQGNTEAFF. The CDR3 nucleotides read TGCGCCAGCAGCCCTATGGGACAGGGGAACACTGAAGCTTTCTTT.

The chain links TRBV28 to TRBJ1-2, with TRBD1 matching 7 bases. The junction had 8 bases not matched to a gene; V was cut back by 2 bases and J by 5 bases. Per the germline V gene, CDR1 is MDHEN and CDR2 is SYDVKM. This CDR3 has 15 amino acids. For the CDR3, the DNA is TGTGCCAGCAGTTTACTAGGGACAGAGGCGTATGGCTACACCTTC. It specifies CASSLLGTEAYGYTF.

CDR3 sequence (DNA): TGCGCCAGCGGTCTCCAAGCAGGGTTCACTAACTATGGCTACACCTTC. Residues: CASGLQAGFTNYGYTF. The rearrangement uses TRBV5-1 and TRBJ1-2, with D possibly matching TRBD1 (5 bases). CDR3 size: 16 residues. Germline V lookup: CDR1 SGHRS, CDR2 YFSETQ. Trimming pared 7 bases from V and 0 bases from J, leaving 19 bases between.

The rearrangement uses TRBV9 and TRBJ1-2; D perhaps matches TRBD1 (6 bases). Germline assignment: CDR1 SGDLS and CDR2 YYNGEE. This CDR3 contains 14 residues. Trimming cost V 2 bases and J 0 bases, with 8 bases left between them. The DNA of the CDR3 is TGTGCCAGCAGCGTGGACAGTCCTAACTATGGCTACACCTTC. Protein: CASSVDSPNYGYTF.

This rearrangement joins TRBV3-1 (or the pseudogene TRBV3-2) to TRBJ1-1, with TRBD1 as a possible D gene (5 bases). The V end was cut by 0 bases, the J end by 5 bases, with 7 bases between. This CDR3 region has 13 residues. Germline CDR1 reads LGHDT; CDR2 reads YNNKEL (reference sequence). The CDR3, as DNA: TGTGCCAGCAGCCAAGAGGGGGGAACTGAAGCTTTCTTT. This gives the protein CASSQEGGTEAFF.

This chain joins TRBV18 and TRBJ2-1; 7 nucleotides agree with TRBD1. The CDR3 totals 17 residues. Germline-derived CDR1 and CDR2 are KGHSH and LQKENI. J was trimmed by 7 bases and V by 5 bases; bases with no gene match: 17. CDR3 sequence: CASSSGRQGLRPNEQFF. CDR3 DNA: TGTGCCAGCTCATCGGGAAGACAGGGCCTTCGGCCGAATGAGCAGTTCTTC.

The chain recombines TRBV5-4 with TRBJ1-3, with 8 bases lining up with TRBD1. V lost 4 bases to trimming and J lost 9 bases; unmatched junction nucleotides: 6. Germline V gene sequence: CDR1 SGHNT, CDR2 YYREEE (reference sequence). CDR3 size: 13 residues. The CDR3 spells CASSLGQGGTIYF. CDR3 bases: TGTGCCAGCAGCCTTGGACAGGGAGGCACCATATATTTT.

The chain carries TRBV30 and TRBJ2-4, with a possible D match to TRBD2 (7 bases). CDR1 and CDR2 from the germline V gene are GTSNPN and SVGIG (reference sequence). This CDR3 is built from 13 residues. The V and J ends lost 5 bases and 8 bases respectively, with 16 bases between them. The CDR3 loop reads CAWGRGTTDIQYF. CDR3 coding DNA: TGTGCCTGGGGGAGGGGGACTACTGACATTCAGTACTTC.

The gene calls are TRBV13 and TRBJ2-7; 8 nucleotides match TRBD2. The CDR3 is 13 amino acids. Germline V gives CDR1 PRHDT, CDR2 FYEKMQ (reference sequence). J gave up 6 bases and V 5 bases, and 6 bases lay outside the gene matches. The CDR3 region has the DNA TGTGCCAGCAGCCTCCGGGGGGGCGGCGAGCAGTACTTC. It is translated as CASSLRGGGEQYF.

DNA for the CDR3: TGTGCCAGCAGGCCCCAGGGGAATCAGCCCCAGCATTTT. Translating gives CASRPQGNQPQHF. The chain recombines TRBV27 with TRBJ1-5; weak D call: TRBD1 (6 bases). V lost 6 bases and J lost 4, with 10 bases in between. The CDR3 extends over 13 amino acids. Per germline, CDR1 MNHEY and CDR2 SMNVEV (reference sequence).

This clone was seen more than once but under ten times. V usage is TRBV5-1 and J usage is TRBJ1-2; perhaps TRBD1 as D (5 bases). Germline lookup yields CDR1 SGHRS and CDR2 YFSETQ. CDR3 length: 13 residues. V was cut by 5 bases and J by 7 bases, with 15 bases left in between. The CDR3 bases are TGCGCCAGCAGTTTTGGACAAACGGGTGGCTACACCTTC. Its translation: CASSFGQTGGYTF.